The 16 T cell receptor beta chains below come from one sample, sequenced in a study of graft-versus-host responses after intestinal transplantation. For these TCRs, the target antigens are not known. Assay used: immunoSEQ multiplex PCR; TCRdb lists only in-frame clones, some missing. The profile covers roughly 120,000 clones, with 90% to 95% appearing a single time and roughly 0.5% taken by the ten largest. The material was unstimulated CD8+ T cells sorted from spleen or lymph node cells, obtained before intestinal transplant. The receptor source for this set is a human donor who received an intestinal transplant.

This clone was detected once. The chain joins TRBV7-9 to TRBJ2-7; tentative D call: TRBD2 (6 bases). The CDR3 has 12 residues. The germline V and J ends were trimmed by 3 bases and 5 bases, with 8 bases remaining between them. CDR1 is SEHNR and CDR2 is FQNEAQ in the germline V gene (reference sequence). The CDR3 loop reads CASSLEGHEQYF. The CDR3 DNA reads as TGTGCCAGCAGCTTGGAGGGACACGAGCAGTACTTC.

The rearrangement uses TRBV25-1 and TRBJ1-4; D remains ambiguous. The germline CDR1 and CDR2 sequences are MGHDK and SYGVNS. The CDR3 covers 11 residues. V lost 3 bases and J 8 bases, leaving 4 bases between the germline ends. CDR3 bases: TGTGCCAGCAGTGATGGGGAAAAACTGTTTTTT. Its translation: CASSDGEKLFF.

The genes are TRBV11-2 and TRBJ2-7; D remains ambiguous. Trimming took off 0 bases at V and 2 bases at J, with 11 bases between the two ends. CDR1 is SGHAT, CDR2 FQNNGV, per germline. This CDR3 has 15 amino acids. DNA of the CDR3: TGTGCCAGCAGCTTAGAACCAACCCCTACCTACGAGCAGTACTTC. This gives the protein CASSLEPTPTYEQYF.

The chain is built from TRBV4-2 and TRBJ2-1; 7 nucleotides agree with TRBD2. The CDR3 has 14 amino acids. Germline V CDR1 and CDR2: LGHNA, YNFKEQ. V dropped 4 bases and J dropped 3; count of bases not matched to a gene: 3. CDR3 protein: CASSPQRDYNEQFF. The CDR3 bases are TGTGCCAGCAGCCCCCAGCGGGACTACAATGAGCAGTTCTTC.

The chain links TRBV19 to TRBJ2-1, with D tentatively TRBD2 (5 bases). CDR1 and CDR2 from the germline V gene are LNHDA and SQIVND (reference sequence). The CDR3 runs to 11 residues. This chain's CDR3 is CGTHQRNEQFF. In nucleotides, the CDR3 is TGTGGGACGCACCAGCGGAATGAGCAGTTCTTC.

The sample holds one count of this clone. The CDR3 here is CASSSGTGPYNEQFF. CDR3 DNA: TGTGCCAGCAGCTCCGGGACTGGGCCCTACAATGAGCAGTTCTTC. This chain links TRBV7-9 with TRBJ2-1; TRBD2 is a possible D gene (6 bases). Trimming removed 4 bases from V and 2 bases from J, with 12 bases in between. Germline V CDR1 and CDR2: SEHNR, FQNEAQ (reference sequence). This CDR3 comprises 15 residues. The variable domain in full, with the rest retrieved from reference TRBV7-9 and TRBJ2-1, is DTGVSQNPRHKITKRGQNVTFRCDPISEHNRLYWYRQTLGQGPEFLTYFQNEAQLEKSRLLSDRFSAERPKGSFSTLEIQRTEQGDSAMYLCASSSGTGPYNEQFFGPGTRLTVL.

The rearrangement joins TRBV19 to TRBJ2-1; D gene ambiguous. Germline assignment: CDR1 LNHDA and CDR2 SQIVND (reference sequence). Trimming shortened V by 5 bases and J by 3 bases, and 5 bases separated the two germline ends. The length of the CDR3 is 12 residues. DNA of the CDR3: TGTGCCAGTAGTCCGGGCTACAATGAGCAGTTCTTC. It is translated as CASSPGYNEQFF.

The J gene is TRBJ1-1, the V gene TRBV9; D gene unclear. CDR1 SGDLS and CDR2 YYNGEE come from the germline V gene. This CDR3 is built from 13 residues. Between the trimmed V and J ends, which lost 4 bases and 1 base, there was a span of 8 bases. The CDR3 sequence is CASSLKGNTEAFF. The CDR3 DNA reads TGTGCCAGCAGCTTGAAAGGGAACACTGAAGCTTTCTTT.

This clone was detected a few times. The chain employs TRBV6-5 and TRBJ2-7, with D uncertain. This CDR3 spans 11 amino acids. V was pared by 7 bases and J by 0 bases, with 4 bases between. The V gene's germline CDR1 is MNHEY and CDR2 SVGAGI. CDR3 protein: CASTFSYEQYF. DNA of the CDR3: TGTGCCAGCACCTTCTCCTACGAGCAGTACTTC.

The V call is TRBV5-5, the J call TRBJ1-5; no definite D call. The CDR3 runs to 13 residues. Germline V gene lookup returns CDR1 SGHKS and CDR2 YYEKEE (reference sequence). The V end lost 0 bases, the J end lost 9 bases, and 10 bases lay between the germline ends. The CDR3 DNA reads as TGTGCCAGCAGCTTGGATTGGGGTGTGCCCCAGCATTTT. Translated: CASSLDWGVPQHF.

The chain employs TRBV10-2 and TRBJ2-7; no reliable D call. The V end lost 7 bases, the J end lost 1 base, and 14 bases lay between the germline ends. The CDR3 loop spans 14 amino acids. In germline, CDR1 is WSHSY, CDR2 SAAADI. The CDR3 sequence: CASNSKSASYEQYF. The CDR3 DNA follows: TGCGCCAGCAACTCAAAGTCCGCATCCTACGAGCAGTACTTC.

This clone turned up a few times. This chain connects TRBV12-5 to TRBJ1-1; D perhaps matches TRBD1 (5 bases). The CDR3 sequence is 12 residues long. The V and J ends lost 6 bases and 3 bases respectively, with 8 bases between them. Germline V lookup: CDR1 LGHNT, CDR2 FRNRAP. The CDR3 sequence is CASGSGHTEAFF. In nucleotides, the CDR3 is TGTGCTAGTGGATCAGGGCACACTGAAGCTTTCTTT.

The rearrangement uses TRBV11-3 and TRBJ2-2; 7 positions match TRBD1. From germline, CDR1 is SGHNT and CDR2 YENEEA. Losses at the gene ends were 2 bases for V and 0 bases for J; bases not matched to a gene: 3. This CDR3 has 16 amino acids. CDR3 DNA: TGTGCCAGCAGCTTAAGGGGACAGCCGAACACCGGGGAGCTGTTTTTT. Translated: CASSLRGQPNTGELFF.

This sequence joins TRBV12-5 and TRBJ2-5, with a weak D call TRBD1 (6 bases). The J call may be faulty, since TRBJ2-7 better matches the DNA end. Germline lookup yields CDR1 LGHNT and CDR2 FRNRAP. The CDR3 spans 11 residues. The CDR3 spells CASGRGYEQYF. CDR3 sequence (DNA): TGTGCTAGTGGTAGGGGGTACGAGCAGTACTTC.

This chain connects TRBV13 to TRBJ2-7; 11 bases fit TRBD2. This CDR3 contains 17 residues. Trimming cost V 6 bases and J 4 bases; bases outside gene matches: 14. Germline V gene lookup returns CDR1 PRHDT and CDR2 FYEKMQ (reference sequence). CDR3 region: CASSLSGLAGGWYEQYF. As DNA, the CDR3 is TGTGCCAGCAGTTTATCCGGCCTAGCGGGAGGATGGTACGAGCAGTACTTC.

This chain links TRBV10-3 with TRBJ2-7, with 10 bases fitting TRBD1. Germline lookup yields CDR1 ENHRY and CDR2 SYGVKD. Losses at the gene ends were 6 bases for V and 5 bases for J; bases not matched to a gene: 4. This CDR3 is 13 amino acids long. The chain's CDR3 is CAIREGQGNEQYF. As DNA, the CDR3 is TGTGCCATCAGAGAGGGACAGGGGAACGAGCAGTACTTC.